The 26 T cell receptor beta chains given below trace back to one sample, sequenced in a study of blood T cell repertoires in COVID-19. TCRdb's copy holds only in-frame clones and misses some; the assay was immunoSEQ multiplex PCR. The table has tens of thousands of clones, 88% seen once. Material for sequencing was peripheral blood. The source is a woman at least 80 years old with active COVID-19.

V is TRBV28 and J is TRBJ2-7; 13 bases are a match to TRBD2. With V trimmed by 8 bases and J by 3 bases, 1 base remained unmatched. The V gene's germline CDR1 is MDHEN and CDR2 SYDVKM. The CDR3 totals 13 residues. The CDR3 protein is CASGLAGVYEQYF. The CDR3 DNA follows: TGTGCCAGCGGACTAGCGGGAGTCTACGAGCAGTACTTC.

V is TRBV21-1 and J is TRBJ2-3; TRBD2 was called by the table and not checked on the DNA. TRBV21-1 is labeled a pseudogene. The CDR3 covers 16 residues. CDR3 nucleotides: TGTGCCAGCAGCAATAGGCCTAGCGGGAGAGCAGATACGCAGTATTTT. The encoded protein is CASSNRPSGRADTQYF.

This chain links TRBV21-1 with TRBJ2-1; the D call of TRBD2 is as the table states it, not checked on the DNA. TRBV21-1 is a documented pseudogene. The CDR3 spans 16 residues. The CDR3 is CASSKSLAASYNEQFF. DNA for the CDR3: TGTGCCAGCAGCAAAAGCCTAGCTGCCTCCTACAATGAGCAGTTCTTC.

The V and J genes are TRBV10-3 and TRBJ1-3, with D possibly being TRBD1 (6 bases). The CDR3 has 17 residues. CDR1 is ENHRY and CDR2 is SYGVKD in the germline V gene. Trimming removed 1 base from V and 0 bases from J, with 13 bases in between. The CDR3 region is CAISEYYGQHSGNTIYF. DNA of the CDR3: TGTGCCATCAGTGAGTACTATGGACAGCACTCTGGAAACACCATATATTTT.

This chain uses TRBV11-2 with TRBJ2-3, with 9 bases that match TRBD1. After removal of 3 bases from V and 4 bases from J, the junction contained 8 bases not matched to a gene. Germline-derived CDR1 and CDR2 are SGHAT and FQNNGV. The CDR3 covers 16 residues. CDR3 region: CASSLAGTGMADTQYF. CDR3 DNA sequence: TGTGCCAGCAGCTTGGCCGGGACAGGGATGGCAGATACGCAGTATTTT.

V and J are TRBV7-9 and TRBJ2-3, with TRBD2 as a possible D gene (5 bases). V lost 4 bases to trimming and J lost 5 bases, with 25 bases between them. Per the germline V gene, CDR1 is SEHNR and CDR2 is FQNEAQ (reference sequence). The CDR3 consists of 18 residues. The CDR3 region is CASSSLGGQSPPRDTQYF. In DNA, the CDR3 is TGTGCCAGCAGCTCCCTCGGAGGCCAATCGCCCCCCAGAGATACGCAGTATTTT.

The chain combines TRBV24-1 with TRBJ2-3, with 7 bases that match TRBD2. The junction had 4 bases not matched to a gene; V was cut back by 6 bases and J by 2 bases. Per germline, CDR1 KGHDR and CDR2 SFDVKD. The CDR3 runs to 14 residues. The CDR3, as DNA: TGTGCCACCAGTCCAGCGGGGTACACAGATACGCAGTATTTT. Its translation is CATSPAGYTDTQYF.

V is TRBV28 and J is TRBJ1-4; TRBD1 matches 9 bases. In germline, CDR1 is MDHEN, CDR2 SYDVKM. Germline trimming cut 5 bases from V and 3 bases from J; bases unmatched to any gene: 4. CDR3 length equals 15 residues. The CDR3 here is CASSRGQGANEKLFF. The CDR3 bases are TGTGCCAGCAGTAGGGGACAGGGTGCTAATGAAAAACTGTTTTTT.

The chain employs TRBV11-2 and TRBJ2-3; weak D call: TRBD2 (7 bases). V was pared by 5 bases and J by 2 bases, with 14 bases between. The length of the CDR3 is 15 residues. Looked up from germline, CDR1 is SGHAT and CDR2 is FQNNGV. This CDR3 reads CASSLLRGATDTQYF. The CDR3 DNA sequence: TGTGCCAGCAGCCTACTCCGGGGGGCCACAGATACGCAGTATTTT.

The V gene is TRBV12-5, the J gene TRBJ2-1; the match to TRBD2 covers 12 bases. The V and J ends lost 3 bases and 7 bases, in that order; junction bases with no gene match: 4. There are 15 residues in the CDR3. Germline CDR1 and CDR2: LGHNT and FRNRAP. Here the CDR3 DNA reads TGTGCTAGTGGTTTAGGACTAGCGGGAAGGAATGAGCAGTTCTTC. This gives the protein CASGLGLAGRNEQFF.

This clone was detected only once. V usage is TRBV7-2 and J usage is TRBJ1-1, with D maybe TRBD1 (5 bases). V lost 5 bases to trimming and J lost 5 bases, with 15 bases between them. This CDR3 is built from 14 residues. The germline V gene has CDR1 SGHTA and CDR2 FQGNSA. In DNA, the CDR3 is TGTGCCAGCAGCACCCAGGGCCGGCGGACTGAAGCTTTCTTT. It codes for CASSTQGRRTEAFF.

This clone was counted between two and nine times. In DNA form, the CDR3 reads TGTGCCACCCCATCCAACAGGAAAGGAAGCTCCTATAATTCACCCCTCCACTTT. Residues: CATPSNRKGSSYNSPLHF. The chain employs TRBV27 and TRBJ1-6; perhaps TRBD1 as D (5 bases). Germline V gives CDR1 MNHEY, CDR2 SMNVEV (reference sequence). With 10 bases removed from V and 0 bases from J, the gap between germline ends came to 22 bases. The CDR3 is 18 residues long.

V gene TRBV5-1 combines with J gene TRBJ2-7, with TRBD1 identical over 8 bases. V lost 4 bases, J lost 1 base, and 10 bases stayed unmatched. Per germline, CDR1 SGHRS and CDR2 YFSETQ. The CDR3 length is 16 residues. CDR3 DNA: TGCGCCAGCAGCACCGACGTTGGACAGGGTTCCTACGAGCAGTACTTC. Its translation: CASSTDVGQGSYEQYF.

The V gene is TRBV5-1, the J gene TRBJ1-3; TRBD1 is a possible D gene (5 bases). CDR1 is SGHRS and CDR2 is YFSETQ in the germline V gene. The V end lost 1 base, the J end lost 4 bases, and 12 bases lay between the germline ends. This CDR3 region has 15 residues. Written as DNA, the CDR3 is TGCGCCAGCAGCTTGAGCGGGGCGCAAGGAAACACCATATATTTT. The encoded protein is CASSLSGAQGNTIYF.

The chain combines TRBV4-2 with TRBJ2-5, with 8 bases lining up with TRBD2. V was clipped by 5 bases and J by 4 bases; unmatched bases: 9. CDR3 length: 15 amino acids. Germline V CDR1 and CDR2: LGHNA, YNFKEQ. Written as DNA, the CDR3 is TGTGCCAGCAGCGTTAGGGCCCTAGCGGGAGAGACCCAGTACTTC. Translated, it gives CASSVRALAGETQYF.

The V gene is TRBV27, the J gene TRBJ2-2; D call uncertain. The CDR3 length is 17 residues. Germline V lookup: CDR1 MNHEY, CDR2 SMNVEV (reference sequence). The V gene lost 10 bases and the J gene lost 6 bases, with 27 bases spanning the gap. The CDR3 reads CATPRPDAPGLAGELFF. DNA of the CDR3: TGTGCCACCCCCCGCCCTGATGCCCCCGGTTTAGCCGGGGAGCTGTTTTTT.

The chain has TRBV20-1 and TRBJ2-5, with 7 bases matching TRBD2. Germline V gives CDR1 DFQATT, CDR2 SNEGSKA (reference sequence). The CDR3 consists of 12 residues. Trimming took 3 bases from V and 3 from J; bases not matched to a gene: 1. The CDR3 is CSASLAEETQYF. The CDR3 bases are TGCAGTGCTAGTCTAGCGGAAGAGACCCAGTACTTC.

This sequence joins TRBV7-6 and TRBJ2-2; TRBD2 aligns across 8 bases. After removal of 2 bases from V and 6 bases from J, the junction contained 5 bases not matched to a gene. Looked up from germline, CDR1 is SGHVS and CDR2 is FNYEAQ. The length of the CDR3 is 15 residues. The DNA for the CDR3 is TGTGCCAGCAGCTTATTTTCAGCGGGGGCCGGGGAGCTGTTTTTT. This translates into CASSLFSAGAGELFF. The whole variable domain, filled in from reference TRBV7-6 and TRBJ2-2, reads GAGVSQSPRYKVTKRGQDVALRCDPISGHVSLYWYRQALGQGPEFLTYFNYEAQQDKSGLPNDRFSAERPEGSISTLTIQRTEQRDSAMYRCASSLFSAGAGELFFGEGSRLTVL.

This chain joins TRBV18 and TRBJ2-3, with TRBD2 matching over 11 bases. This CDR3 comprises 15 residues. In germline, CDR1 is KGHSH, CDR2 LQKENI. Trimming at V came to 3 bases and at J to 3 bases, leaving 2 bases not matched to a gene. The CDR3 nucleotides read TGTGCCAGCTCACCCTCTAGCGGGAGGACAGATACGCAGTATTTT. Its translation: CASSPSSGRTDTQYF.

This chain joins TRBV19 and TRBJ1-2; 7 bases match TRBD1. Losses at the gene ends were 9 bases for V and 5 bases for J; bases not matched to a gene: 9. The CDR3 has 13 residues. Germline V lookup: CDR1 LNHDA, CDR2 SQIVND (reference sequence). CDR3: CASTGQGVYGYTF. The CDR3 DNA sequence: TGTGCCAGCACCGGCCAGGGGGTATATGGCTACACCTTC.

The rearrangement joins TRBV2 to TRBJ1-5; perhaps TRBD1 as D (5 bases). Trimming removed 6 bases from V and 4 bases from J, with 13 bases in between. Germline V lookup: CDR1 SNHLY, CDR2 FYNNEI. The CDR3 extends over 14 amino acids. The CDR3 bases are TGTGCCAGCAGACAGACAGAAGTTAATCAGCCCCAGCATTTT. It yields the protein CASRQTEVNQPQHF.

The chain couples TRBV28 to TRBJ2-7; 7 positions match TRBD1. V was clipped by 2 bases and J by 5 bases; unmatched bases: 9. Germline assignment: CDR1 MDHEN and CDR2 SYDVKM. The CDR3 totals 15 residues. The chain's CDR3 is CASSLRTGSPDEQYF. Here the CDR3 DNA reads TGTGCCAGCAGTTTACGGACAGGATCACCAGACGAGCAGTACTTC.

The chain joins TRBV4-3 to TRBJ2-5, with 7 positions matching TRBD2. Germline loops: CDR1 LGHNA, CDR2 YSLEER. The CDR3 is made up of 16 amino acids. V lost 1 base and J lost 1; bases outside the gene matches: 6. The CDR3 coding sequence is TGCGCCAGCAGCCAAGGTCTAGCGGACTTCCAAGAGACCCAGTACTTC. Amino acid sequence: CASSQGLADFQETQYF.

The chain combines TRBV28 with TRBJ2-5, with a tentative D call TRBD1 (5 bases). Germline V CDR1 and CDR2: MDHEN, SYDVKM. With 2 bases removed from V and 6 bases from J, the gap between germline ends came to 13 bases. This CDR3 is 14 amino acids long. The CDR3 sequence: CASSLVQGGKTQYF. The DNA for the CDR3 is TGTGCCAGCAGTTTAGTCCAGGGCGGTAAGACCCAGTACTTC.

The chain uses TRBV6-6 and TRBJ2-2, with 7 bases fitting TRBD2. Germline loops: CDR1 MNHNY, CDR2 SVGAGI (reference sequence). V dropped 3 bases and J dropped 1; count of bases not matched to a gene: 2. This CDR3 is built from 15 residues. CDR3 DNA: TGTGCCAGCAGTTATTGGGGGGGGAACACCGGGGAGCTGTTTTTT. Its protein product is CASSYWGGNTGELFF.

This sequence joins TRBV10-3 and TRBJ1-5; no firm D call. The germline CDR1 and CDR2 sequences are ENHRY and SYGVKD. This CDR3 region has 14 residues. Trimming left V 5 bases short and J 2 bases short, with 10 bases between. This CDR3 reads CAISRREGNQPQHF. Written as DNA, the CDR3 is TGTGCCATCAGTAGAAGGGAGGGCAATCAGCCCCAGCATTTT.